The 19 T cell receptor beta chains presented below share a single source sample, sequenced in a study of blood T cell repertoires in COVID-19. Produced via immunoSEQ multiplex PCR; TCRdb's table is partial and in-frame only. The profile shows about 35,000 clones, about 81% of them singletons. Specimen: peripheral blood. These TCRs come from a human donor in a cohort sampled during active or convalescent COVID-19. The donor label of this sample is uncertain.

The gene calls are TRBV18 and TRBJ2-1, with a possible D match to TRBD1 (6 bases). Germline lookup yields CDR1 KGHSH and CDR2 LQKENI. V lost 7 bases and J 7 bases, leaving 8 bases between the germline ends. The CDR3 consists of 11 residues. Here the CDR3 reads CASCTGNEQFF. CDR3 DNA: TGTGCCAGCTGTACAGGGAATGAGCAGTTCTTC.

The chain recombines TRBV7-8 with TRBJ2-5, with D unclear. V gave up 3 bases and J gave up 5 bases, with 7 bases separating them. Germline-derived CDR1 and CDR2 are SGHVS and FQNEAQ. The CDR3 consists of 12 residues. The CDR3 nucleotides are TGTGCCAGCAGCTTTAATCGGGAGACCCAGTACTTC. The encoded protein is CASSFNRETQYF.

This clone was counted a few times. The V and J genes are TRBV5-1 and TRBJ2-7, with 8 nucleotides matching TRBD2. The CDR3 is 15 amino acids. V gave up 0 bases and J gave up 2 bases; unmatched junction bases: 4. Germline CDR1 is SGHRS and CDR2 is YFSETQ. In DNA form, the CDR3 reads TGCGCCAGCAGCTTGGAGGCGGGAGGTACCTACGAGCAGTACTTC. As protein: CASSLEAGGTYEQYF.

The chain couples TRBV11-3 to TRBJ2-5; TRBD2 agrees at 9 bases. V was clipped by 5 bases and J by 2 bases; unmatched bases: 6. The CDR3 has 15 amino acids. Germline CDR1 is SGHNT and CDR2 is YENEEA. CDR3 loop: CASSPRLADQETQYF. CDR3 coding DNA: TGTGCCAGCAGCCCGAGACTAGCGGATCAAGAGACCCAGTACTTC.

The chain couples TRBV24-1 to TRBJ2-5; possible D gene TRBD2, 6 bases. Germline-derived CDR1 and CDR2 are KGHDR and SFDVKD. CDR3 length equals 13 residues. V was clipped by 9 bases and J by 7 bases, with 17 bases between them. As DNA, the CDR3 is TGTGCCACCCAAGACCCGGGGCGGGGGACCCAGTACTTC. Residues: CATQDPGRGTQYF.

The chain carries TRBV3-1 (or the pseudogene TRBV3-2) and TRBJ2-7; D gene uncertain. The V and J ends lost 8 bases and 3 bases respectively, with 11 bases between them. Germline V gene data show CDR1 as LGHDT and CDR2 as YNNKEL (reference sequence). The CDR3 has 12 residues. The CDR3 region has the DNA TGTGCCAGCTCGGTACCGGGCTACGAGCAGTACTTC. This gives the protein CASSVPGYEQYF.

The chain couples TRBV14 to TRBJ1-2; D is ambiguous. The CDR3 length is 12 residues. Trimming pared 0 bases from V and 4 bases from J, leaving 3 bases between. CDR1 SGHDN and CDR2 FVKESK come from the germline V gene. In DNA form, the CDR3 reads TGTGCCAGCAGCCAAGACCTCTATGGCTACACCTTC. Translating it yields CASSQDLYGYTF.

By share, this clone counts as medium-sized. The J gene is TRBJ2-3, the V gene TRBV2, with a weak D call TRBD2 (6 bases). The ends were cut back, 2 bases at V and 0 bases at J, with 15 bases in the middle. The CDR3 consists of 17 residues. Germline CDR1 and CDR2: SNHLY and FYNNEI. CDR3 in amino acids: CASSEWGGGTSTDTQYF. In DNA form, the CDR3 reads TGTGCCAGCAGTGAATGGGGCGGAGGGACTAGCACAGATACGCAGTATTTT.

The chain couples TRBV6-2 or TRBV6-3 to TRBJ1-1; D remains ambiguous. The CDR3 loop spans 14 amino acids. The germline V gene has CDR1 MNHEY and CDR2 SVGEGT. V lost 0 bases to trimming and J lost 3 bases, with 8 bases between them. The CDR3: CASSYSSVDTEAFF. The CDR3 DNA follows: TGTGCCAGCAGTTACTCCAGCGTAGACACTGAAGCTTTCTTT.

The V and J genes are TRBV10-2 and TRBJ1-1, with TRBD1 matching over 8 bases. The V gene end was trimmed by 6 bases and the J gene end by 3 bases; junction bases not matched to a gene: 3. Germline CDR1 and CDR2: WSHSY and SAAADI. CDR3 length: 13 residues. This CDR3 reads CASRVDRDTEAFF. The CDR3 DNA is TGCGCCAGCAGGGTGGACAGGGACACTGAAGCTTTCTTT.

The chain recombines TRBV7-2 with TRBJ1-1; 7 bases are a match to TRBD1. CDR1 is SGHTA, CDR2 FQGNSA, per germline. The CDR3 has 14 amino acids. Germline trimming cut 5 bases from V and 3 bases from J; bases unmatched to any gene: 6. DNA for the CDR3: TGTGCCAGCAGCCAGTCCACAGGGGACACTGAAGCTTTCTTT. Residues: CASSQSTGDTEAFF.

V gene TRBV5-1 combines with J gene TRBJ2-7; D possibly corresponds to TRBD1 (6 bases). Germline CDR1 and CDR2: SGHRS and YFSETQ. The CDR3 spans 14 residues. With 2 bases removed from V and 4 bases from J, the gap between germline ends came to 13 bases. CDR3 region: CASSLGGTAYEQYF. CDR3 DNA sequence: TGCGCCAGCAGCTTAGGGGGTACGGCTTACGAGCAGTACTTC.

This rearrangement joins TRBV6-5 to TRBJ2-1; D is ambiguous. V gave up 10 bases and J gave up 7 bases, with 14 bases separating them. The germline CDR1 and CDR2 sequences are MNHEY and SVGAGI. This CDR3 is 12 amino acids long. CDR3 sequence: CATTEAWNEQFF. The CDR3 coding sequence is TGTGCCACAACAGAAGCTTGGAATGAGCAGTTCTTC.

The CDR3 coding sequence is TGCGCCAGCAGTGTGGCGGTCTCTTCCGGGGAGCTGTTTTTT. Amino acid sequence: CASSVAVSSGELFF. The gene calls are TRBV5-1 and TRBJ2-2; D call uncertain. CDR1 is SGHRS and CDR2 is YFSETQ in the germline V gene. CDR3 length equals 14 residues. V was cut by 5 bases and J by 6 bases, with 14 bases left in between. Filled out from reference TRBV5-1 and TRBJ2-2, the complete variable domain reads KAGVTQTPRYLIKTRGQQVTLSCSPISGHRSVSWYQQTPGQGLQFLFEYFSETQRNKGNFPGRFSGRQFSNSRSEMNVSTLELGDSALYLCASSVAVSSGELFFGEGSRLTVL.

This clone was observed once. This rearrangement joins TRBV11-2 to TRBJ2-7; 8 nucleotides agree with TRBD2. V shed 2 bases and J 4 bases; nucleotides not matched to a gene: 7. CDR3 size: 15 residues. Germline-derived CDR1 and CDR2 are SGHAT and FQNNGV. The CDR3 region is CASSLSAAGVYEQYF. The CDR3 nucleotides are TGTGCCAGCAGCTTATCAGCAGCGGGGGTTTACGAGCAGTACTTC.

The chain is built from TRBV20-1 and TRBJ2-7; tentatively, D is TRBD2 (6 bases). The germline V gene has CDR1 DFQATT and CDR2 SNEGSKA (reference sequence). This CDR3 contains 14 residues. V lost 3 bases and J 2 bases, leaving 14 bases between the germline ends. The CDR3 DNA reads TGCAGTGCTAGTAGTCTGGGACTTACCTACGAGCAGTACTTC. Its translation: CSASSLGLTYEQYF.

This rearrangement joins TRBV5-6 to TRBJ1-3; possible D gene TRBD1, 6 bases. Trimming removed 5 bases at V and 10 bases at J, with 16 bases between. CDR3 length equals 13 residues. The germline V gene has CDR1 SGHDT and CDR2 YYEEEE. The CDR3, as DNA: TGTGCCAGCAGGTCCCGGGGGGCGTCAACCATATATTTT. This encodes CASRSRGASTIYF.

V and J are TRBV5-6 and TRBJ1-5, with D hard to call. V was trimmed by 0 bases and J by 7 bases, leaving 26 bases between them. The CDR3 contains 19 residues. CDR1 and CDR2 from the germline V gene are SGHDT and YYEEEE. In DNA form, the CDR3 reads TGTGCCAGCAGCTTGGAGGATAGGCAGACCCTGAAGCAGCGGCAGCCCCAGCATTTT. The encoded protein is CASSLEDRQTLKQRQPQHF.

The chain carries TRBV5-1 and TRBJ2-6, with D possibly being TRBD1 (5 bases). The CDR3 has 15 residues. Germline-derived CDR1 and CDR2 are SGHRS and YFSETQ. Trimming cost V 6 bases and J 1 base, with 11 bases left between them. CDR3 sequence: CASMTEPSGANVLTF. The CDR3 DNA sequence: TGCGCCAGCATGACAGAACCTTCTGGGGCCAACGTCCTGACTTTC.